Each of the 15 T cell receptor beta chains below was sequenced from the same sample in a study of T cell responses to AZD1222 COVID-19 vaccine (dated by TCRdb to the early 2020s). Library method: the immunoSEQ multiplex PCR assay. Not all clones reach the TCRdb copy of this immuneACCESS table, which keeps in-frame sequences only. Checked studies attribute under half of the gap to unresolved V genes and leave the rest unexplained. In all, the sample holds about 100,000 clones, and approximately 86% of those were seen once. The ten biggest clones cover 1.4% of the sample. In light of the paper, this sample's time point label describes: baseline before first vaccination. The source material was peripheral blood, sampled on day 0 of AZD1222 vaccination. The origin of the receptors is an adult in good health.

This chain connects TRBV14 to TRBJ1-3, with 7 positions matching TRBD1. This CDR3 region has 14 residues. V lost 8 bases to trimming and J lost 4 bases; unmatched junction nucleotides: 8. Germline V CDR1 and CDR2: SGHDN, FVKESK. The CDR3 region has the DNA TGTGCCAGCCGGGACAGTTCGAAAGGAAACACCATATATTTT. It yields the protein CASRDSSKGNTIYF.

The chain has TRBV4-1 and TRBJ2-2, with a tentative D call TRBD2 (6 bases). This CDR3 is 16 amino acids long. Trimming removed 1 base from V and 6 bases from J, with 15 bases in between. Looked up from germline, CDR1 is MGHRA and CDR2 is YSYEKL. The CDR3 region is CASSQVAGLPSGELFF. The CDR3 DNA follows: TGCGCCAGCAGCCAAGTTGCGGGACTCCCGTCCGGGGAGCTGTTTTTT.

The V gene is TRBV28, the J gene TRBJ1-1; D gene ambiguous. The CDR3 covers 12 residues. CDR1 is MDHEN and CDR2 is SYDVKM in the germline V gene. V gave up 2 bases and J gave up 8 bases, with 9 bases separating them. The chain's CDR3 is CASSLIRQEAFF. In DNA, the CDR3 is TGTGCCAGCAGTTTAATTCGGCAGGAAGCTTTCTTT.

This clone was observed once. CDR3 residues: CASSEAPTLAKNIQYF. In nucleotides, the CDR3 is TGTGCCAGCAGTGAAGCGCCGACCTTAGCCAAAAACATTCAGTACTTC. The chain recombines TRBV6-1 with TRBJ2-4, with no clear D. Trimming removed 0 bases from V and 0 bases from J, with 9 bases in between. The CDR3 is made up of 16 amino acids. Germline V CDR1 and CDR2: MNHNS, SASEGT.

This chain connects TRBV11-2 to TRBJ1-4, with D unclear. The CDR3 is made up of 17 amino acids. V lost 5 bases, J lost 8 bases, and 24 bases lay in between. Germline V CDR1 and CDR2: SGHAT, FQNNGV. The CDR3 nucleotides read TGTGCCAGCAGCCCGCCCAAACAAGGCCGGGTAGACGAAAAACTGTTTTTT. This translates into CASSPPKQGRVDEKLFF.

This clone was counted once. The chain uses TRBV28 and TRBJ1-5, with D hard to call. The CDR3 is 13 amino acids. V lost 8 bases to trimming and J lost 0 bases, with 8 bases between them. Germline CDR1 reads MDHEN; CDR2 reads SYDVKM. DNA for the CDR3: TGTGCCAGCGCCGAGTATAGCAATCAGCCCCAGCATTTT. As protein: CASAEYSNQPQHF.

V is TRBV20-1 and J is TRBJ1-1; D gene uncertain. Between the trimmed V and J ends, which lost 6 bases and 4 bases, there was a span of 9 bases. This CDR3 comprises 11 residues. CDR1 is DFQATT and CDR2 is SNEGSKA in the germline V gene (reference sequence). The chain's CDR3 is CSAFWITEAFF. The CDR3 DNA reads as TGCAGTGCCTTCTGGATCACTGAAGCTTTCTTT.

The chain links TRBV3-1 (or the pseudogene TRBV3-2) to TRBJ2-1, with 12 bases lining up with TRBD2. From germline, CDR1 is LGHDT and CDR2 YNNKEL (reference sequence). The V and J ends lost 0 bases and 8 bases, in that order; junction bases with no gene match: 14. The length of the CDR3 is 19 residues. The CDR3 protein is CASSQDRLAGGPVLYEQFF. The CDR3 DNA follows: TGTGCCAGCAGCCAAGATAGGCTAGCGGGAGGGCCGGTTCTTTATGAGCAGTTCTTC.

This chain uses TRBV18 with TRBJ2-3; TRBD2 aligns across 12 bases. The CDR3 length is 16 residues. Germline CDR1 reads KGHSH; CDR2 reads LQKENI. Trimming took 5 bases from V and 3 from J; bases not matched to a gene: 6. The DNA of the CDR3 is TGTGCCAGCTCATCGAGACTAGCGGGAGTTACAGATACGCAGTATTTT. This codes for CASSSRLAGVTDTQYF.

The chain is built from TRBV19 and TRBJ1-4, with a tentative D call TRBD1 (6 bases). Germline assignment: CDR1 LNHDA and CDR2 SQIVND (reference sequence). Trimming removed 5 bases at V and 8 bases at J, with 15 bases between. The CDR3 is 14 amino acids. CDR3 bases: TGTGCCAGTAGTTCCTACGGGGGCGAGGAAAAACTGTTTTTT. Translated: CASSSYGGEEKLFF.

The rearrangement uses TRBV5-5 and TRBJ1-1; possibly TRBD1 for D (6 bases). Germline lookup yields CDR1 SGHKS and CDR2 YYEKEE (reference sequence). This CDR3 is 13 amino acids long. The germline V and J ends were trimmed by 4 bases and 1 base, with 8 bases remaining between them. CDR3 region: CASSATGNTEAFF. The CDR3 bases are TGTGCCAGCAGCGCGACAGGGAACACTGAAGCTTTCTTT.

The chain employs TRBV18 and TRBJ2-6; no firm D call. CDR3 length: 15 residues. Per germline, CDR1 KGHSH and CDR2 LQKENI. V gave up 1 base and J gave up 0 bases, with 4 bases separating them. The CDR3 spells CASSPLNSGANVLTF. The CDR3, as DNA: TGTGCCAGCTCACCACTGAACTCTGGGGCCAACGTCCTGACTTTC.

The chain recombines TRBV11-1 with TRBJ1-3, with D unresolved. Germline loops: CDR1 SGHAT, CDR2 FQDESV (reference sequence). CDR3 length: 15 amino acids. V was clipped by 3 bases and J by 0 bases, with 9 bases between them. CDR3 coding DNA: TGTGCCAGCAGCTTTGGGGAGGACTCTGGAAACACCATATATTTT. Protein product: CASSFGEDSGNTIYF.

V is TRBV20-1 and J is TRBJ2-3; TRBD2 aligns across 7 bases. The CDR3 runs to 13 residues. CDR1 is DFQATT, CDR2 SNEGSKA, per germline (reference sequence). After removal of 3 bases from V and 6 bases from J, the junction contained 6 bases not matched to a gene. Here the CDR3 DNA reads TGCAGTGCTAGTCGGGCTAGCGGCGATACGCAGTATTTT. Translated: CSASRASGDTQYF.

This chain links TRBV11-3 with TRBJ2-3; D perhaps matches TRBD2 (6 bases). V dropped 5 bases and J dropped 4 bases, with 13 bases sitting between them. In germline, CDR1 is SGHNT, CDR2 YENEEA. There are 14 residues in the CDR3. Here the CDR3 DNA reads TGTGCCAGCAGCCCCCATGGCGGGGCAGATACGCAGTATTTT. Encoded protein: CASSPHGGADTQYF.